This TCR beta chain was documented in a study of CD8+ T cells in alopecia areata. General study points: Sharing of TCRs across patients appeared less clear than in mice, possibly for HLA-related reasons.

Extracted RNA was reverse transcribed into cDNA, the sequencing template. Data came from immunoSEQ multiplex PCR; TCRdb stores just in-frame clones and leaves some out. The sample lists approximately 40,000 clones, approximately 54% occurring once. A note on this clone: Its antigen is unidentified.

CD4+ cells obtained from a few patients were subjected to sorting into CD25+CD127- cells. Those with alopecia areata gave lesional scalp punch biopsies and peripheral blood. The CDR3 contains 15 residues. Trimming took 6 bases from V and 3 from J; bases not matched to a gene: 5. CDR1 and CDR2 (germline): SGHTA, FQGNSA. The TCR originated in a human donor with alopecia areata. The sequencing sample was made of CD4+ Tregs sorted from blood. The chain uses TRBV7-2 and TRBJ2-6; 7 bases match TRBD1. Written as DNA, the CDR3 is TGTGCCAGCAGGGCTGACAGGGATGGGGCCAACGTCCTGACTTTC. Residues: CASRADRDGANVLTF.